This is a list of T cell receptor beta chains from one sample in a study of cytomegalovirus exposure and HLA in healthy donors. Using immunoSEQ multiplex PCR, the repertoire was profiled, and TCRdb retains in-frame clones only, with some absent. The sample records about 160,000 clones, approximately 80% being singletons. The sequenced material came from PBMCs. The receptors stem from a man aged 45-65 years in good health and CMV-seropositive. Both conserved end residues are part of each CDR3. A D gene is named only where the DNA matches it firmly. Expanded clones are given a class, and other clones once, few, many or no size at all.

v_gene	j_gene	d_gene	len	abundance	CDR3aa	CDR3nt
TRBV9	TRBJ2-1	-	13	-	CASSVAPGDEQFF	TGTGCCAGCAGCGTAGCTCCGGGGGATGAGCAGTTCTTC
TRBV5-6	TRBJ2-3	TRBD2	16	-	CASSRPLAGGLDTQYF	TGTGCCAGCAGCAGGCCCCTAGCGGGGGGCTTAGATACGCAGTATTTT
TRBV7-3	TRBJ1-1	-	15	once	CASSLMGQGQKEAFF	TGTGCCAGCAGCTTAATGGGACAAGGGCAAAAAGAAGCTTTCTTT
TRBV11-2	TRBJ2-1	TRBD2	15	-	CASSLVAGGNNEQFF	TGTGCCAGCAGCTTAGTAGCGGGGGGGAACAATGAGCAGTTCTTC
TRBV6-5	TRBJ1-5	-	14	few	CASRYRQGNQPQHF	TGTGCCAGCAGGTATAGGCAGGGGAATCAGCCCCAGCATTTT
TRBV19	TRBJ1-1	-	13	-	CASTAGTSTEAFF	TGTGCCAGTACGGCAGGCACGAGCACTGAAGCTTTCTTT
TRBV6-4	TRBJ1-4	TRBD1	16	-	CASSDSTRGVDEKLFF	TGTGCCAGCAGTGACTCGACCAGGGGGGTCGATGAAAAACTGTTTTTT
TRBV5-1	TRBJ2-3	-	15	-	CASSLDSVSTDTQYF	TGCGCCAGCAGCTTGGATTCGGTTAGCACAGATACGCAGTATTTT
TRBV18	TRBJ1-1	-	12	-	CASSRRNTEAFF	TGTGCCAGCTCACGGAGGAACACTGAAGCTTTCTTT
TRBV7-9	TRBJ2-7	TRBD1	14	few	CASSLRDRPYEQYF	TGTGCCAGCAGCCTTCGGGACAGACCCTACGAGCAGTACTTC
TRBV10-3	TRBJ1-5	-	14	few	CASSGGNSNQPQHF	TGTGCCTCGTCCGGCGGAAATAGCAATCAGCCCCAGCATTTT
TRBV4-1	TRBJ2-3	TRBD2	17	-	CASSPLWNSGGTDTQYF	TGCGCCAGCAGCCCCCTCTGGAATAGCGGGGGCACAGATACGCAGTATTTT
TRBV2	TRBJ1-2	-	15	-	CASSESGRGGYGYTF	TGTGCCAGCAGTGAGTCTGGTCGGGGTGGCTATGGCTACACCTTC
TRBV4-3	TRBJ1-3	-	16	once	CASSQDWPTIENTIYF	TGCGCCAGCAGCCAAGATTGGCCGACAATCGAAAACACCATATATTTT
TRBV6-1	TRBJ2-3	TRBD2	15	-	CASSRLAGITDTQYF	TGTGCCAGCAGTCGACTAGCGGGGATCACAGATACGCAGTATTTT
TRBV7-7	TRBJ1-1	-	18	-	CASSTRPRGCGMNTEAFF	TGTGCTAGCAGCACTAGACCCCGGGGTTGTGGCATGAACACTGAAGCTTTCTTT
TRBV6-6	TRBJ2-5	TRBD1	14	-	CASRDRGGGETQYF	TGTGCCAGCAGGGACAGGGGAGGTGGGGAGACCCAGTACTTC
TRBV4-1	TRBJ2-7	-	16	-	CASSQEDRAGIYEQYF	TGCGCCAGCAGCCAAGAAGATCGCGCAGGGATATACGAGCAGTACTTC
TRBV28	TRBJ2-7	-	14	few	CASSLPPGTYEQYF	TGTGCCAGCAGTTTACCCCCAGGGACCTACGAGCAGTACTTC
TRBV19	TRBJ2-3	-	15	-	CASTTVGGRTDTQYF	TGTGCCAGTACCACAGTTGGGGGGAGGACAGATACGCAGTATTTT
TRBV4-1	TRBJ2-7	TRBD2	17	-	CASSQGVIAGREGEQYF	TGCGCCAGCAGCCAGGGAGTGATAGCGGGGCGGGAGGGAGAGCAGTACTTC
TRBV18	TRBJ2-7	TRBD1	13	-	CASSPTGGYEQYF	TGTGCCAGCTCACCTACAGGGGGCTACGAGCAGTACTTC
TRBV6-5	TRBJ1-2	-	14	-	CASREGFRSGGYTF	TGTGCCAGCAGAGAAGGATTTAGGTCGGGGGGCTACACCTTC
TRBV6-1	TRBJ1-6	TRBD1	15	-	CASSEVVTGNSPLHF	TGTGCCAGCAGTGAAGTCGTGACAGGGAATTCACCCCTCCACTTT
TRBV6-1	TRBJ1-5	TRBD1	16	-	CASSDKTGGTNQPQHF	TGTGCCAGCAGTGACAAAACAGGGGGCACCAATCAGCCCCAGCATTTT
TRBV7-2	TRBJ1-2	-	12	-	CASSLLGRGYTF	TGTGCCAGCAGCTTACTGGGTAGGGGGTACACCTTC
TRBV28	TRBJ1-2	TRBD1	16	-	CASRPTGGALFYGYTF	TGTGCCAGCAGACCAACAGGGGGCGCACTATTCTATGGCTACACCTTC
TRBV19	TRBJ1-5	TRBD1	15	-	CASSTTGYSNQPQHF	TGTGCCAGTAGTACGACAGGGTATAGCAATCAGCCCCAGCATTTT
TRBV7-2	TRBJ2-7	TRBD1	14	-	CASSLVSGGYEQYF	TGTGCCAGCAGCTTAGTGTCAGGGGGCTACGAGCAGTACTTC
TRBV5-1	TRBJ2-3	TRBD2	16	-	CASSSTSGGEGDTQYF	TGCGCCAGCAGCTCGACTAGCGGTGGGGAGGGAGATACGCAGTATTTT
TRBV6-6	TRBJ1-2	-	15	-	CASSSFVRGNYGYTF	TGTGCCAGCAGTAGCTTCGTGAGGGGGAACTATGGCTACACCTTC
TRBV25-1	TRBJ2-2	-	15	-	CASSDGGGRTGELFF	TGTGCCAGCAGTGATGGGGGGGGGCGCACCGGGGAGCTGTTTTTT
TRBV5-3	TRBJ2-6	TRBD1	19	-	CARSENSETGGSGANVLTF	TGTGCCAGAAGCGAGAATTCTGAGACAGGGGGCTCTGGGGCCAACGTCCTGACTTTC
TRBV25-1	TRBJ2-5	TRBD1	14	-	CASSAGTGVETQYF	TGTGCCAGCAGTGCAGGGACAGGGGTAGAGACCCAGTACTTC
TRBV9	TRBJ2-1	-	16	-	CASSVDLAVSYNEQFF	TGTGCCAGCAGCGTAGATCTTGCGGTCTCCTACAATGAGCAGTTCTTC
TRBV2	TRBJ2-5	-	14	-	CASSEGLVEETQYF	TGTGCCAGCAGTGAAGGCTTGGTAGAAGAGACCCAGTACTTC
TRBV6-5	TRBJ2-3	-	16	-	CASSYSSIPPTDTQYF	TGTGCCAGCAGTTACTCATCCATTCCCCCCACAGATACGCAGTATTTT
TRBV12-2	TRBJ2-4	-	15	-	CASRLKGVSKNIQYF	TGTGCAAGTCGCTTAAAGGGGGTCTCCAAAAACATTCAGTACTTC
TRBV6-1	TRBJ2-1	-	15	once	CASSADNLAYNEQFF	TGTGCCAGCAGTGCCGACAATCTTGCCTACAATGAGCAGTTCTTC
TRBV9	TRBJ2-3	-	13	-	CASSVIHTDTQYF	TGTGCCAGCAGCGTAATCCACACAGATACGCAGTATTTT
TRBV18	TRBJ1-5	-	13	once	CASSPDINQPQHF	TGTGCCAGCTCACCCGACATCAATCAGCCCCAGCATTTT
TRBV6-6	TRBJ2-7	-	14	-	CASSYSKPAYEQYF	TGTGCCAGCAGTTACTCGAAGCCGGCCTACGAGCAGTACTTC
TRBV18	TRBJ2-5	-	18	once	CASSRVIQFRGEEETQYF	TGTGCCAGCTCACGAGTAATCCAATTTCGGGGAGAAGAAGAGACCCAGTACTTC